This TCR beta chain was captured by sequencing in a study of blood T cell repertoires in COVID-19. Study-wide context: COVID-19 samples, acute and convalescent, were from the United States, Italy and Spain. T cells, B-cell-depleted T cells, or PBMCs provided the cDNA or gDNA that served as material.

Source study methods: Reference gene primer amplification gave nucleated cell count estimates. This table comes from immunoSEQ multiplex PCR, and its TCRdb copy is limited to in-frame clones, with some not included. V, J and clone size are those of that table, while D and trimming were read from the DNA. The sample lists more than 100,000 clones, around four fifths occurring once. The ends lost 6 bases at V and 4 bases at J; junction bases unmatched: 6. Germline-derived CDR1 and CDR2 are ENHRY and SYGVKD. The CDR3 is 16 residues long. This receptor was obtained from a man between 60 and 75 years old with active or convalescent COVID-19. The material sequenced was peripheral blood. J is TRBJ2-3 and V is TRBV10-3, with TRBD2 identical over 14 bases. In DNA form, the CDR3 reads TGTGCCATCAGGGGACTAGCGGGAGACATGGCAGATACGCAGTATTTT. This translates into CAIRGLAGDMADTQYF.